This TCR beta chain originates from a study of blood T cells in healthy people across ages. Trimming removed 0 bases from V and 4 bases from J; junction bases left unmatched: 5. Germline V gives CDR1 SGHVS, CDR2 FQNEAQ. The CDR3 spans 17 residues. Together with a sample-barcoded 5' primer, a J-beta primer mix was included in a second PCR lasting about 6 to 11 cycles. TCRdb re-called the 5' RACE reads with MiXCR, one entry per CDR3 protein. This sample has under 1,100,000 distinct CDR3 sequences, with 20% to 25% found just once. The same sample was also studied in work on T cells of mothers and their children. That paper adds: It was related mother-child pairs that showed slightly higher overlap than unrelated pairs, without reaching significance.

The receptor was isolated from a girl aged 2 to 9 in good health. The chain has TRBV7-8 and TRBJ2-6; 8 bases map to TRBD1. Sequencing was performed on blood. The CDR3 here is CASSLAFSGGGANVLTF. The CDR3 DNA is TGTGCCAGCAGCTTAGCCTTTTCAGGGGGCGGGGCCAACGTCCTGACTTTC. The full variable domain, in which reference TRBV7-8 and TRBJ2-6 provide the parts outside the CDR3, is GAGVSQSPRYKVAKRGQDVALRCDPISGHVSLFWYQQALGQGPEFLTYFQNEAQLDKSGLPSDRFFAERPEGSVSTLKIQRTQQEDSAVYLCASSLAFSGGGANVLTFGAGSRLTVL.